The T cell receptor beta chain under discussion was sequenced for a study of T cell repertoires in cytomegalovirus infection. Germline V CDR1 and CDR2: SGDLS, YYNGEE. V dropped 3 bases and J dropped 5 bases, with 23 bases sitting between them. The CDR3 length is 17 residues. Worth noting for this clonotype: Its antigen is as yet unknown.

One entry per CDR3 protein results from TCRdb running MiXCR on the reads. The sample lists 230,000 or so distinct CDR3 sequences; about a sixth were seen once. Study-level results: Of the TCR beta families, the public ones yielded a cumulative frequency that identified carriers of CMV plus the relevant HLA. The ex vivo response was dominated by HLA-C-restricted CMV-specific TCR beta clonotypes.

The origin of this receptor is a human donor in good health (CMV status not recorded). Some clones in this sample may be carry-over from other donors' samples. The sequenced sample consisted of CD8+ T cells from PBMCs. The chain joins TRBV9 to TRBJ1-2; D not certain. In DNA form, the CDR3 reads TGTGCCAGCAGCGGGTGGATGGAGGGCAGGACGAGTTATGGCTACACCTTC. Its protein is CASSGWMEGRTSYGYTF.